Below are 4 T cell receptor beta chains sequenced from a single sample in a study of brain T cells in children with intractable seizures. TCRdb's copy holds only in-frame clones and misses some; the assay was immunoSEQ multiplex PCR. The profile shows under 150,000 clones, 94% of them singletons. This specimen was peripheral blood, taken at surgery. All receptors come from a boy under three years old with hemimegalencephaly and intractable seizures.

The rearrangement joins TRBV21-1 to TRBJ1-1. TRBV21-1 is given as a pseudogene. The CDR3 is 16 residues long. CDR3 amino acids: CASSKLRRPDHTEAFF. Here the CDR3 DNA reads TGTGCCAGCAGCAAATTAAGGCGACCAGACCACACTGAAGCTTTCTTT.

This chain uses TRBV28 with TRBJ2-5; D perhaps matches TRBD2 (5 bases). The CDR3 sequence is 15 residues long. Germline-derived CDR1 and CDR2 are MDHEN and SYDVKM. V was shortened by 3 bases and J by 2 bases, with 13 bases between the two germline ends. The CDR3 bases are TGTGCCAGCAGTTTGTGGGGTTGGAGGCAAGAGACCCAGTACTTC. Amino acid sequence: CASSLWGWRQETQYF.

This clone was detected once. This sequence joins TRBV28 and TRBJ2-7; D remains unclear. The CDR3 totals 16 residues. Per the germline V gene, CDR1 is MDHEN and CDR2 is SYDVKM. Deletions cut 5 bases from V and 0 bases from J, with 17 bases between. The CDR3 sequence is CASSPLVGASSYEQYF. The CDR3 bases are TGTGCCAGCAGTCCCCTCGTGGGCGCCAGCTCCTACGAGCAGTACTTC. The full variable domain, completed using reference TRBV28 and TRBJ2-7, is DVKVTQSSRYLVKRTGEKVFLECVQDMDHENMFWYRQDPGLGLRLIYFSYDVKMKEKGDIPEGYSVSREKKERFSLILESASTNQTSMYLCASSPLVGASSYEQYFGPGTRLTVT.

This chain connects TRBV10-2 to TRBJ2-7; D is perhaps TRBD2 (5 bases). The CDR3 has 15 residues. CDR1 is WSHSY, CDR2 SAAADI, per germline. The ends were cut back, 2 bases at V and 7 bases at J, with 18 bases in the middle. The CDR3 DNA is TGCGCCAGCAGTGAGCGAAAAGCGGCATTTGGAGAGCAGTACTTC. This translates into CASSERKAAFGEQYF.